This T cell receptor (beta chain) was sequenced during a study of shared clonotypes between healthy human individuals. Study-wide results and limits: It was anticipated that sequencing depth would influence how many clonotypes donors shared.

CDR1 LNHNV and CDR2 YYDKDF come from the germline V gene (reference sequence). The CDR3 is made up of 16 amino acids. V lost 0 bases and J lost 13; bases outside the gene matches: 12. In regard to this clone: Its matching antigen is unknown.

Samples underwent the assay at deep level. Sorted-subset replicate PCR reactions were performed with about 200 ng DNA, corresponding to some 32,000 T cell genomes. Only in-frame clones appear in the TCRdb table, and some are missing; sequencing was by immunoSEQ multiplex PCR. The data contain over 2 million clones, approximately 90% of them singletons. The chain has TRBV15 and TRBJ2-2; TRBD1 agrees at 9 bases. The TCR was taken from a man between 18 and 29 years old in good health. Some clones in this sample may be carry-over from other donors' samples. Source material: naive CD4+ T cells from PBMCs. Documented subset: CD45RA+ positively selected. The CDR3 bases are TGTGCCACCAGCAGAGATAATCCTCCGGGACAGGGTCGGCTGTTTTTT. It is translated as CATSRDNPPGQGRLFF.